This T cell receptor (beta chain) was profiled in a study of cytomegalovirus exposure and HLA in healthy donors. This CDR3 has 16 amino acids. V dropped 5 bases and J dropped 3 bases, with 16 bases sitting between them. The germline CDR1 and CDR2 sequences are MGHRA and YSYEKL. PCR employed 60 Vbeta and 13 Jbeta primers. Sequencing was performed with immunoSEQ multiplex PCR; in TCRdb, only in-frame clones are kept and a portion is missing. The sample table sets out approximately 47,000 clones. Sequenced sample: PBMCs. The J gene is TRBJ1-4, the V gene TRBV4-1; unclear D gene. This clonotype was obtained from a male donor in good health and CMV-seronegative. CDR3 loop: CASSLTLGPANEKLFF. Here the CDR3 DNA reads TGCGCCAGCAGCTTAACCTTGGGCCCGGCTAATGAAAAACTGTTTTTT.